This TCR beta chain was sequenced during a study of T cells expressing NK-cell markers. The wider study: It was sorted CD3+CD56-NKG2C+, CD3+CD56+NKG2C- and CD3+CD56+NKG2C+ T cells that provided the TCR beta repertoires.

A word on this clonotype: Antigen specificity is unknown.

The length of the CDR3 is 13 residues. CDR1 is SGHTA and CDR2 is FQGNSA in the germline V gene. 5'RACE template switching with UMIs generated TCR beta cDNA. TCRdb derives one entry per CDR3 protein from the 5' RACE reads, leaving out DNA. This repertoire includes around 260,000 distinct CDR3 sequences. Study findings and constraints: The contribution of dominant NKG2C+ clonotypes to CD8+ T cells in about six donors was 1.0-7.0%.

This clonotype originated in a woman between 18 and 69 years old in good health. The chain combines TRBV7-2 with TRBJ2-3. Sequencing was performed on blood T cells: a sorted CD56 or NKG2C T cell subset, CD4+ or CD8+ T cells, or bulk PBMC T cells (not recorded which). CDR3 amino acids: CASSFGVTDTQYF.